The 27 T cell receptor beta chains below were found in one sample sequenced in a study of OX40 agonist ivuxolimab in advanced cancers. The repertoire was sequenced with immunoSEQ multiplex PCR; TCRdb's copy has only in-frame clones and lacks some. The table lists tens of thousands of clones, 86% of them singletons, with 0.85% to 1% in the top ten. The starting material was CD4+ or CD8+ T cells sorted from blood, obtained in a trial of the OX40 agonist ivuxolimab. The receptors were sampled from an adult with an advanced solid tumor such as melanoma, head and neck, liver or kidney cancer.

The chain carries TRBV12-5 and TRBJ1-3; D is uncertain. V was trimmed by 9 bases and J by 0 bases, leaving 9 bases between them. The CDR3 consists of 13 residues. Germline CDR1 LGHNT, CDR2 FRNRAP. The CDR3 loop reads CASHAGSGNTIYF. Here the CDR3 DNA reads TGTGCTAGCCACGCCGGCTCTGGAAACACCATATATTTT.

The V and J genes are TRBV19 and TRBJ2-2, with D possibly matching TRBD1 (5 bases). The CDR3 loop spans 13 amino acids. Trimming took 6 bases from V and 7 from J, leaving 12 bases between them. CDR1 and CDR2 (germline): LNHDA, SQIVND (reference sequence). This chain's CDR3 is CASRGQGLGELFF. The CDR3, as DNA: TGTGCCAGTAGAGGGCAGGGCCTCGGGGAGCTGTTTTTT.

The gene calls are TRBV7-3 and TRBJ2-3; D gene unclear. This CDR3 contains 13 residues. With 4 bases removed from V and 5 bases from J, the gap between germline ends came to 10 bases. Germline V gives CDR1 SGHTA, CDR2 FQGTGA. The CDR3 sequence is CASSYKTVDTQYF. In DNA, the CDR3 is TGTGCCAGCAGCTACAAGACGGTAGATACGCAGTATTTT.

This chain's CDR3 is CAWNGDHLGDTQYF. The CDR3 nucleotides read TGTGCCTGGAACGGGGATCACCTGGGCGATACGCAGTATTTT. This chain joins TRBV30 and TRBJ2-3, with a tentative D call TRBD2 (5 bases). Trimming pared 4 bases from V and 6 bases from J, leaving 17 bases between. Germline V gives CDR1 GTSNPN, CDR2 SVGIG (reference sequence). The CDR3 extends over 14 amino acids.

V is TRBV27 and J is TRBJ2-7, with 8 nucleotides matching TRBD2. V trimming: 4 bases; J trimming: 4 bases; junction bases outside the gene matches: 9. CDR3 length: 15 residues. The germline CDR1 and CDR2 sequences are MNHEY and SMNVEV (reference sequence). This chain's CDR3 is CASSSLHLAGYEQYF. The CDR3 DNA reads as TGTGCCAGCAGTTCCCTGCACCTAGCGGGTTACGAGCAGTACTTC.

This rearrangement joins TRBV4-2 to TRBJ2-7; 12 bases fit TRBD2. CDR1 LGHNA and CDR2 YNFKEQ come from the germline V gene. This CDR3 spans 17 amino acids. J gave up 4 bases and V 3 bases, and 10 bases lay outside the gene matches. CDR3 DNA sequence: TGTGCCAGCAGCCATGCAACTAGCGGGGGGAGTACATACGAGCAGTACTTC. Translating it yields CASSHATSGGSTYEQYF.

The CDR3 sequence is CASSPPDIPDTQYF. Here the CDR3 DNA reads TGTGCCAGCTCACCTCCGGACATCCCAGATACGCAGTATTTT. The gene calls are TRBV18 and TRBJ2-3; tentatively, D is TRBD1 (5 bases). Deletions cut 3 bases from V and 4 bases from J, with 11 bases between. The length of the CDR3 is 14 residues. Germline V gives CDR1 KGHSH, CDR2 LQKENI.

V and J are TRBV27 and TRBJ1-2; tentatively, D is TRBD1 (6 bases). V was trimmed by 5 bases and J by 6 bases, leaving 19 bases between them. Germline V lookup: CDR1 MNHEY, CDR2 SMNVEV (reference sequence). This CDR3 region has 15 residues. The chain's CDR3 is CASSDPTRGIDGYTF. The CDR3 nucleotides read TGTGCCAGCAGTGACCCGACCAGGGGAATTGATGGCTACACCTTC.

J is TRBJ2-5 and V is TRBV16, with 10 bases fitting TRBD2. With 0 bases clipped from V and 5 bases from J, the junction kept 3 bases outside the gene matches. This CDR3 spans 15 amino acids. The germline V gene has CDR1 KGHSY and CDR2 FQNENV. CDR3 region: CASSQSASGSETQYF. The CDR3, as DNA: TGTGCCAGCAGCCAATCGGCTAGCGGGAGTGAGACCCAGTACTTC.

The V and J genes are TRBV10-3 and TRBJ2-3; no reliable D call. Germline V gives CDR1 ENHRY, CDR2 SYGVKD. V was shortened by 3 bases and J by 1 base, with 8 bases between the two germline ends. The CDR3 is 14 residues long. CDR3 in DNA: TGTGCCATCAGTGACGGACGGCGCACAGATACGCAGTATTTT. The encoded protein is CAISDGRRTDTQYF.

CDR3 sequence: CASSLKAFASTGANVLTF. The CDR3 DNA follows: TGTGCCAGCAGCTTAAAGGCGTTCGCTAGTACTGGGGCCAACGTCCTGACTTTC. The rearrangement uses TRBV7-3 and TRBJ2-6; D not resolved. The ends were cut back, 1 base at V and 2 bases at J, with 15 bases in the middle. The germline V gene encodes CDR1 SGHTA and CDR2 FQGTGA. This CDR3 has 18 amino acids.

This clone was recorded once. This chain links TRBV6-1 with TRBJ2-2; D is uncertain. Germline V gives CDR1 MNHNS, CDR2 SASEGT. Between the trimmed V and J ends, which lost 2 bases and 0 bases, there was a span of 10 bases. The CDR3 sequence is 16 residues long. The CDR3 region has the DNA TGTGCCAGCAGTGAACGTCGGACCACGAACACCGGGGAGCTGTTTTTT. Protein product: CASSERRTTNTGELFF.

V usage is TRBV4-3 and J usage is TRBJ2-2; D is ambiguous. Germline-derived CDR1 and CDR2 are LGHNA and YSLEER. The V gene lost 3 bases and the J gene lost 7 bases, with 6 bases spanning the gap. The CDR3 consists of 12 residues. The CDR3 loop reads CASSQAVGELFF. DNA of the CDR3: TGCGCCAGCAGCCAGGCGGTCGGGGAGCTGTTTTTT.

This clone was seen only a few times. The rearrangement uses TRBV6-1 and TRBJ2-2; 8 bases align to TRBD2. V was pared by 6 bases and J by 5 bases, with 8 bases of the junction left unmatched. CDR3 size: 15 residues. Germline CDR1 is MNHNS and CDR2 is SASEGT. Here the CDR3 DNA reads TGTGCCAGCAGAACCGGGACTAGTTGGACCGGGGAGCTGTTTTTT. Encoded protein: CASRTGTSWTGELFF.

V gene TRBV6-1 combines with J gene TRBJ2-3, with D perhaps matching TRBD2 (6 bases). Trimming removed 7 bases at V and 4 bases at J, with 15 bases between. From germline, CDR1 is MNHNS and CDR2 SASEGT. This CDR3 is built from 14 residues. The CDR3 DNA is TGTGCCAGCACACGAGGTTTAGCGGCAGATACGCAGTATTTT. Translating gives CASTRGLAADTQYF.

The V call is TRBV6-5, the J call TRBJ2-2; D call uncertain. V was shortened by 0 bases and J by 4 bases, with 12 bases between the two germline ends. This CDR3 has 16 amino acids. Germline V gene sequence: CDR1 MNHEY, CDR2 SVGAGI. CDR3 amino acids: CASSYSIGSSTGELFF. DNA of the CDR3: TGTGCCAGCAGTTACTCGATCGGCTCCTCCACCGGGGAGCTGTTTTTT.

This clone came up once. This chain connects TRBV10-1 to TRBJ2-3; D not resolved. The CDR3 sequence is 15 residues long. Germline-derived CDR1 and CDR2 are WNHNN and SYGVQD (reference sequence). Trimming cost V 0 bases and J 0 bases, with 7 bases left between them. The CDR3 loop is CASSESAISTDTQYF. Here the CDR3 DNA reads TGCGCCAGCAGTGAGTCGGCTATTAGCACAGATACGCAGTATTTT.

The CDR3 bases are TGCGCCAGCGCGGAACAGGCCGCTTACAATGAGCAGTTCTTC. As protein: CASAEQAAYNEQFF. V and J are TRBV5-1 and TRBJ2-1; D is possibly TRBD1 (5 bases). V was pared by 7 bases and J by 4 bases, with 15 bases between. CDR1 and CDR2 from the germline V gene are SGHRS and YFSETQ. This CDR3 is 14 amino acids long.

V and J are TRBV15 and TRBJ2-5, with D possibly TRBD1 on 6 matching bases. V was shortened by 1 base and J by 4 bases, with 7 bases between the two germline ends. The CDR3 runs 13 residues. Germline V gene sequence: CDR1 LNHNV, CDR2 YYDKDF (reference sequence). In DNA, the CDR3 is TGTGCCACCAGCAGAGTAGGGGGAGAGACCCAGTACTTC. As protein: CATSRVGGETQYF.

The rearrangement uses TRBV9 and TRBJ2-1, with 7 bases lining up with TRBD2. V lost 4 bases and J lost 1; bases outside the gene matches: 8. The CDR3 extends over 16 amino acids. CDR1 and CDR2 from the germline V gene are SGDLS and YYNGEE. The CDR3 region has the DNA TGTGCCAGCAGCCCCTGGACTAGAGGGTCCTACAATGAGCAGTTCTTC. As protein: CASSPWTRGSYNEQFF.

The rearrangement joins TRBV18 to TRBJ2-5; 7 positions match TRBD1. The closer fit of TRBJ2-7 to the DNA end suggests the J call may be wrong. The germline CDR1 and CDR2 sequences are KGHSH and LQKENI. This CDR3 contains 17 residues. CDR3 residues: CASSPVPGTAGSNEQYF. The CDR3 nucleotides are TGTGCCAGCTCACCAGTCCCAGGGACAGCAGGATCGAACGAGCAGTACTTC.

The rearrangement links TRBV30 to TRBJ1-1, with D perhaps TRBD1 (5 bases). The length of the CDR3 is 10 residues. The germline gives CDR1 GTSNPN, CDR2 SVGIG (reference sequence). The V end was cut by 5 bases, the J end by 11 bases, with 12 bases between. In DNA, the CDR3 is TGTGCCTGGGCCGCCGGGGCGGCTTTCTTT. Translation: CAWAAGAAFF.

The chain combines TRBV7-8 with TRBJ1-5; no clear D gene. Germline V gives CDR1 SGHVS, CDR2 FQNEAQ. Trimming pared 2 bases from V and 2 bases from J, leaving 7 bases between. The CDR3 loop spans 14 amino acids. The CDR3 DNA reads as TGTGCCAGCAGCTTAAGGCAGGGCAATCAGCCCCAGCATTTT. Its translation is CASSLRQGNQPQHF.

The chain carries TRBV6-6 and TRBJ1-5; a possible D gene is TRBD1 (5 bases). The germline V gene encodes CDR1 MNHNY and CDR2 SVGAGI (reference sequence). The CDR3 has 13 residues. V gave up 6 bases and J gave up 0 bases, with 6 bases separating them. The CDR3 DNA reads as TGTGCCAGCAGCGGGGGTAGCAATCAGCCCCAGCATTTT. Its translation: CASSGGSNQPQHF.

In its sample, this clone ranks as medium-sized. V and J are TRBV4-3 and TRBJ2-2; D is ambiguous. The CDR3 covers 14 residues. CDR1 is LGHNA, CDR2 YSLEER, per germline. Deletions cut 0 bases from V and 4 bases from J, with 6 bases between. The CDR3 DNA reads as TGCGCCAGCAGCCAAGATTACGTCACCGGGGAGCTGTTTTTT. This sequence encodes CASSQDYVTGELFF.

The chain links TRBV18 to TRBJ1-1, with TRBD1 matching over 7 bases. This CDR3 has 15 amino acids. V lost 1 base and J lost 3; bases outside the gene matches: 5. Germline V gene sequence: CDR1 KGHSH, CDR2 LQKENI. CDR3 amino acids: CASSPRQGLDTEAFF. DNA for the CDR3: TGTGCCAGCTCACCACGACAGGGCCTGGACACTGAAGCTTTCTTT.

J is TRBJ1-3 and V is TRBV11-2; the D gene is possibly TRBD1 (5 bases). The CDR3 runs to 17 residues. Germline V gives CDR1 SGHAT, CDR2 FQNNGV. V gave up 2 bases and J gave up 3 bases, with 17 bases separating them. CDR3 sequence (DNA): TGTGCCAGCAGCTTACGACGGGGCAGAAGCCTTGGAAACACCATATATTTT. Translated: CASSLRRGRSLGNTIYF.